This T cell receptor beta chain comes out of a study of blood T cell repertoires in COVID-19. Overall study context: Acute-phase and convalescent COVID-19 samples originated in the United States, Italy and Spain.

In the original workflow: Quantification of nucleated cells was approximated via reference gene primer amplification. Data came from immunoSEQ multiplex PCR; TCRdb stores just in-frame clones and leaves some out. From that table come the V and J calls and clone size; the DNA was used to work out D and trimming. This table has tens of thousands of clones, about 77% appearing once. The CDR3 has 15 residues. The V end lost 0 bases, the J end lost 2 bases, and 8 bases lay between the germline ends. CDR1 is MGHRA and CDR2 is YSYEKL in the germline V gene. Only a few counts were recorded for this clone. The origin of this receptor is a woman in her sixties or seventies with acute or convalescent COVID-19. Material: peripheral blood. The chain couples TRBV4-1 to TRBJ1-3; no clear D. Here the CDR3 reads CASSQDPGPGNTIYF. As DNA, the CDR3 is TGCGCCAGCAGCCAAGATCCGGGTCCTGGAAACACCATATATTTT.